The 19 T cell receptor beta chains listed next were all sequenced from one sample in a study of blood T cell repertoires in COVID-19. This table comes from immunoSEQ multiplex PCR, and its TCRdb copy is limited to in-frame clones, with some not included. This repertoire shows 150,000 to 200,000 clones, around nine tenths found once; its top ten account for 2.5% to 4%. Sequencing was carried out using peripheral blood. The receptors stem from a man in his sixties or seventies with acute or convalescent COVID-19.

The CDR3 DNA sequence: TGTGCCAGCAGCTCACAAGGGACTAGCAACCAGTACTTC. This codes for CASSSQGTSNQYF. The chain carries TRBV7-9 and TRBJ2-4, with 9 bases fitting TRBD2. Germline CDR1 reads SEHNR; CDR2 reads FQNEAQ (reference sequence). This CDR3 has 13 amino acids. With V trimmed by 4 bases and J by 13 bases, 8 bases remained unmatched.

The rearrangement joins TRBV19 to TRBJ2-2; D might be TRBD1 (5 bases). Germline lookup yields CDR1 LNHDA and CDR2 SQIVND (reference sequence). The length of the CDR3 is 14 residues. Between the trimmed V and J ends, which lost 8 bases and 7 bases, there was a span of 17 bases. The CDR3 here is CASWTREVGGELFF. CDR3 DNA: TGTGCCAGTTGGACCAGGGAAGTGGGCGGGGAGCTGTTTTTT. The variable domain in full, with the rest retrieved from reference TRBV19 and TRBJ2-2, is DGGITQSPKYLFRKEGQNVTLSCEQNLNHDAMYWYRQDPGQGLRLIYYSQIVNDFQKGDIAEGYSVSREKKESFPLTVTSAQKNPTAFYLCASWTREVGGELFFGEGSRLTVL.

This chain joins TRBV11-3 and TRBJ2-4, with D maybe TRBD1 (5 bases). Trimming removed 4 bases from V and 5 bases from J, with 18 bases in between. The CDR3 extends over 16 amino acids. Germline V gene lookup returns CDR1 SGHNT and CDR2 YENEEA. This CDR3 is CASSSKSRVAENIQYF. For the CDR3, the DNA is TGTGCCAGCAGCTCGAAAAGCAGGGTGGCGGAAAACATTCAGTACTTC. Full variable domain (rest looked up from reference TRBV11-3 and TRBJ2-4): EAGVVQSPRYKIIEKKQPVAFWCNPISGHNTLYWYLQNLGQGPELLIRYENEEAVDDSQLPKDRFSAERLKGVDSTLKIQPAELGDSAVYLCASSSKSRVAENIQYFGAGTRLSVL.

The J gene is TRBJ2-2, the V gene TRBV5-1, with D perhaps TRBD1 (6 bases). The CDR3 has 15 amino acids. From germline, CDR1 is SGHRS and CDR2 YFSETQ. V was pared by 1 base and J by 4 bases, with 11 bases between. The CDR3 DNA sequence: TGCGCCAGCAGCTTGAACAGGGCTGGCACCGGGGAGCTGTTTTTT. This translates into CASSLNRAGTGELFF.

The rearrangement joins TRBV7-2 to TRBJ2-3; no clear D. This CDR3 contains 13 residues. Germline loops: CDR1 SGHTA, CDR2 FQGNSA. V gave up 1 base and J gave up 7 bases, with 9 bases separating them. The CDR3 DNA sequence: TGTGCCAGCAGCTTAGAGTCCCGGTATACGCAGTATTTT. Translating it yields CASSLESRYTQYF.

This clone was observed once. This chain uses TRBV18 with TRBJ2-7; tentatively, D is TRBD2 (5 bases). The germline CDR1 and CDR2 sequences are KGHSH and LQKENI. Trimming removed 4 bases from V and 7 bases from J, with 14 bases in between. This CDR3 contains 13 residues. CDR3 in DNA: TGTGCCAGCTCACTCCAGAACGCGGGTGAGCAGTACTTC. It is translated as CASSLQNAGEQYF.

The V and J genes are TRBV2 and TRBJ2-3; 11 bases fit TRBD2. Trimming took 1 base from V and 5 from J; bases not matched to a gene: 14. The CDR3 is 19 amino acids. Germline V CDR1 and CDR2: SNHLY, FYNNEI. This CDR3 is CASSEEGTSGAGLRDTQYF. The DNA of the CDR3 is TGTGCCAGCAGTGAAGAAGGGACTAGCGGAGCCGGGCTAAGAGATACGCAGTATTTT.

This clone has only a few counts. This chain uses TRBV24-1 with TRBJ2-2; 9 positions agree with TRBD1. V shed 3 bases, J shed 3 bases, and the junction held 4 bases outside the gene matches. The CDR3 consists of 16 residues. Germline V gene lookup returns CDR1 KGHDR and CDR2 SFDVKD. CDR3: CATSDPGTGYTGELFF. CDR3 bases: TGTGCCACCAGTGATCCAGGGACAGGGTACACCGGGGAGCTGTTTTTT.

The V call is TRBV5-1, the J call TRBJ2-2; TRBD2 is a possible D gene (6 bases). V lost 5 bases and J lost 6, with 14 bases in between. Germline V lookup: CDR1 SGHRS, CDR2 YFSETQ. The CDR3 is 14 amino acids. CDR3 in amino acids: CASSTSSGAGELFF. CDR3 sequence (DNA): TGCGCCAGCAGTACATCTTCGGGGGCCGGGGAGCTGTTTTTT. Complete variable domain (other parts from reference TRBV5-1 and TRBJ2-2): KAGVTQTPRYLIKTRGQQVTLSCSPISGHRSVSWYQQTPGQGLQFLFEYFSETQRNKGNFPGRFSGRQFSNSRSEMNVSTLELGDSALYLCASSTSSGAGELFFGEGSRLTVL.

This CDR3 is CASRDTTQETQYF. CDR3 in DNA: TGCGCCAGTCGCGACACGACCCAAGAGACCCAGTACTTC. The chain is built from TRBV5-1 and TRBJ2-5, with unresolved D. The CDR3 runs 13 residues. Germline V gives CDR1 SGHRS, CDR2 YFSETQ. V dropped 8 bases and J dropped 1 base, with 12 bases sitting between them.

The chain links TRBV10-3 to TRBJ2-5, with TRBD2 identical over 15 bases. The CDR3 runs to 14 residues. V trimming: 8 bases; J trimming: 5 bases; junction bases outside the gene matches: 3. CDR1 is ENHRY, CDR2 SYGVKD, per germline. CDR3 in amino acids: CAIGTSGGQETQYF. The CDR3 region has the DNA TGTGCCATCGGGACTAGCGGGGGGCAGGAGACCCAGTACTTC.

This clone has just one count. The chain is built from TRBV6-5 and TRBJ1-1; D not resolved. V was cut by 2 bases and J by 10 bases, with 14 bases left in between. CDR3 length: 13 amino acids. Germline V gene data show CDR1 as MNHEY and CDR2 as SVGAGI. The DNA of the CDR3 is TGTGCCAGCAGTTACCCGGGCTCGGGAGGAGCTTTCTTT. It translates to CASSYPGSGGAFF.

In this sample, this clone turned up once. This chain links TRBV9 with TRBJ1-3; no reliable D call. The CDR3 consists of 13 residues. Trimming took 3 bases from V and 0 from J, leaving 4 bases between them. The germline V gene encodes CDR1 SGDLS and CDR2 YYNGEE. In DNA form, the CDR3 reads TGTGCCAGCAGCGCAAACTCTGGAAACACCATATATTTT. Its protein product is CASSANSGNTIYF.

The CDR3 region has the DNA TGCGCCAGCAGCCTCGGTCCCGTGGATACGCAGTATTTT. Encoded protein: CASSLGPVDTQYF. The chain joins TRBV4-1 to TRBJ2-3; D is uncertain. Per the germline V gene, CDR1 is MGHRA and CDR2 is YSYEKL. V lost 4 bases and J lost 6, with 11 bases in between. The CDR3 loop spans 13 amino acids.

This clone was detected only once. The chain recombines TRBV9 with TRBJ2-1; 7 bases align to TRBD1. CDR3 size: 15 residues. Trimming at V came to 3 bases and at J to 0 bases, leaving 3 bases not matched to a gene. From germline, CDR1 is SGDLS and CDR2 YYNGEE. CDR3 bases: TGTGCCAGCAGCGCGACAGGGAGCTCCTACAATGAGCAGTTCTTC. Translating it yields CASSATGSSYNEQFF.

V gene TRBV6-1 combines with J gene TRBJ1-2; the D gene is possibly TRBD1 (5 bases). Trimming shortened V by 0 bases and J by 5 bases, and 22 bases separated the two germline ends. This CDR3 region has 18 residues. Germline values: CDR1 MNHNS, CDR2 SASEGT. CDR3: CASSEAGEGTGFRYGYTF. In DNA form, the CDR3 reads TGTGCCAGCAGTGAAGCGGGGGAAGGGACTGGGTTTAGGTATGGCTACACCTTC.

V gene TRBV4-1 combines with J gene TRBJ2-7, with TRBD2 matching 9 bases. The CDR3 consists of 16 residues. With 1 base clipped from V and 7 bases from J, the junction kept 11 bases outside the gene matches. The germline V gene has CDR1 MGHRA and CDR2 YSYEKL. CDR3 residues: CASSQGLLAGAGEQYF. As DNA, the CDR3 is TGCGCCAGCAGCCAAGGGTTGTTAGCGGGAGCTGGTGAGCAGTACTTC.

The V gene is TRBV11-3, the J gene TRBJ2-3, with 9 bases aligning to TRBD2. The CDR3 is made up of 15 amino acids. V gave up 6 bases and J gave up 3 bases; unmatched junction bases: 7. Looked up from germline, CDR1 is SGHNT and CDR2 is YENEEA. DNA for the CDR3: TGTGCCAGCAGTAAGCGGGGGGCCGAAACAGATACGCAGTATTTT. It codes for CASSKRGAETDTQYF.

The CDR3 coding sequence is TGTGCCAGCAAAAAAAGATTTGGTTACAGGGCCTCTGGGGCCAACGTCCTGACTTTC. Its protein product is CASKKRFGYRASGANVLTF. The genes are TRBV27 and TRBJ2-6, with a weak D call TRBD1 (6 bases). The V gene's germline CDR1 is MNHEY and CDR2 SMNVEV (reference sequence). Trimming removed 7 bases at V and 0 bases at J, with 22 bases between. The CDR3 runs 19 residues.